The 2 T cell receptor beta chains presented below share a single source sample, sequenced in a study of blood T cell repertoires in COVID-19. Using immunoSEQ multiplex PCR, the repertoire was profiled, and TCRdb retains in-frame clones only, with some absent. The data hold 150,000 to 200,000 clones, with around 80% observed a single time. The sample was peripheral blood. The receptors shown here come from a human donor with acute or convalescent COVID-19. The donor label of this sample is uncertain.

The rearrangement joins TRBV6-6 to TRBJ1-2, with D perhaps TRBD1 (5 bases). Germline V gene sequence: CDR1 MNHNY, CDR2 SVGAGI (reference sequence). The length of the CDR3 is 15 residues. V was pared by 6 bases and J by 2 bases, with 16 bases between. CDR3: CASRPQDSRNYGYTF. The CDR3 DNA sequence: TGTGCCAGCAGGCCGCAAGACAGTCGGAACTATGGCTACACCTTC.

V and J are TRBV10-2 and TRBJ1-1, with TRBD1 matching 12 bases. The CDR3 is 15 amino acids. The V and J ends lost 4 bases and 5 bases, in that order; junction bases with no gene match: 5. CDR1 and CDR2 (germline): WSHSY, SAAADI. The CDR3 DNA reads TGCGCCAGCAGTGGGGGACAGGGGGCCTATACTGAAGCTTTCTTT. This gives the protein CASSGGQGAYTEAFF.